This T cell receptor (beta chain) originates from a study of blood T cell repertoires in COVID-19. The wider study: Samples came from the United States, Italy and Spain, spanning acute and convalescent COVID-19. From T cells, B-cell-depleted T cells, or PBMCs came the material, which was cDNA or gDNA.

Original data processing: By means of reference gene primer amplification, nucleated cell counts were estimated. The protocol was immunoSEQ multiplex PCR, while the TCRdb copy is restricted to in-frame clones and leaves out a portion. V and J calls and clone size are copied from that table; D and trimming were computed from the DNA. The sample carries tens of thousands of clones, about 80% recorded once. The germline CDR1 and CDR2 sequences are MNHEY and SMNVEV (reference sequence). V lost 2 bases and J lost 6, with 13 bases in between. This CDR3 comprises 15 residues. This clone was observed a few times.

This chain joins TRBV27 and TRBJ2-2; possible D gene TRBD1, 6 bases. Specimen: peripheral blood. This TCR was sampled from a man between 45 and 60 years old with active or convalescent COVID-19. This CDR3 is CASSLTATGSGELFF. CDR3 coding DNA: TGTGCCAGCAGTTTAACAGCGACAGGTTCCGGGGAGCTGTTTTTT.